Sequencing of this T cell receptor (beta chain) was carried out in a study of OX40 agonist ivuxolimab in advanced cancers. Study details: Those enrolled were 80% to 85% male, with a mean age of around 60 years and ages from roughly 20 to 85.

The assay was immunoSEQ multiplex PCR, and TCRdb's table has in-frame clones only and misses some. Of about 94,000 clones listed, roughly 94% are singletons. Details on this clone: In the same sample, other DNA sequences code for this CDR3.

Any history of autoimmune disease or systemic immunosuppression disqualified patients. This sequence originates from an adult with an advanced solid tumor such as melanoma, head and neck, liver or kidney cancer. Sample: CD4+ or CD8+ T cells sorted from blood, taken in a trial of the OX40 agonist ivuxolimab.

CDR3 coding DNA: TGTGCCAGCAGCTCGGGACCGATAACGGCGTACGAGCAGTACTTC. It encodes CASSSGPITAYEQYF. This chain links TRBV7-6 with TRBJ2-7; D could derive from TRBD1 or TRBD2 (5 bases each). This CDR3 is 15 amino acids long. The germline gives CDR1 SGHVS, CDR2 FNYEAQ. The V end lost 4 bases, the J end lost 4 bases, and 17 bases lay between the germline ends.